This T cell receptor (beta chain) was recovered during a study of OX40 agonist ivuxolimab in advanced cancers. Turning to the study itself: Two cutaneous melanoma patients and one hepatocellular carcinoma patient, three in all, had partial responses.

Sequencing used immunoSEQ multiplex PCR; TCRdb keeps in-frame clones, though not all of them. The sample lists fewer than 80,000 clones, approximately 86% occurring once. CDR1 and CDR2 (germline): WNHNN, SYGVQD (reference sequence). The CDR3 length is 16 residues. V was shortened by 0 bases and J by 0 bases, with 10 bases between the two germline ends. Findings of the study overall: Still undetermined is the antigen specificity of the expanded peripheral T cells.

Autoimmune disease history or systemic immunosuppression was exclusionary. As to this clone: Its matching antigen is unknown.

Material: CD4+ or CD8+ T cells sorted from blood, obtained in a trial of the OX40 agonist ivuxolimab. The chain uses TRBV10-1 and TRBJ2-3; no clear D. This TCR came from an adult with an advanced solid tumor such as melanoma, head and neck, liver or kidney cancer. The CDR3 protein is CASSESRLPSTDTQYF. The CDR3 DNA is TGCGCCAGCAGTGAGTCGCGGCTTCCTAGCACAGATACGCAGTATTTT.